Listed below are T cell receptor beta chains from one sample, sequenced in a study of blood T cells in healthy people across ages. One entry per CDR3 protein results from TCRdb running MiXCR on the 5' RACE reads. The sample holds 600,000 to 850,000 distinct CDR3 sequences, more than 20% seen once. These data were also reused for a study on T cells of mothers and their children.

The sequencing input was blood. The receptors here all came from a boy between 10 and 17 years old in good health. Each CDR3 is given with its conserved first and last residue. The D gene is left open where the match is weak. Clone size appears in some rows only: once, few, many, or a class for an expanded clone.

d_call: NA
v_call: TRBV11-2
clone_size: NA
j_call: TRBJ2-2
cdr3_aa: CASSLVRGALNTGELFF
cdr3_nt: TGTGCCAGCAGCTTAGTCCGGGGGGCCTTGAATACCGGGGAGCTGTTTTTT

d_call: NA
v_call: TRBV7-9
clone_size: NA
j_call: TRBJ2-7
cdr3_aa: CASSTPGGSYEQYF
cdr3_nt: TGTGCCAGCAGCACACCTGGGGGGTCCTACGAGCAGTACTTC

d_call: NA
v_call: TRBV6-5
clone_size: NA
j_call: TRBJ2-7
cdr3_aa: CASSYSGSFYEQYF
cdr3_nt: TGTGCCAGCAGTTACTCGGGCAGTTTCTACGAGCAGTACTTC

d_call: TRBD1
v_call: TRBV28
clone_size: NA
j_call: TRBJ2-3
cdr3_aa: CASRPSGQEPDTQYF
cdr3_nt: TGTGCCAGCAGACCTTCGGGACAGGAGCCAGATACGCAGTATTTT

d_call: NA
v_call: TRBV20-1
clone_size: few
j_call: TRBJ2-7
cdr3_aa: CSASGGLSYEQYF
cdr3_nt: TGCAGTGCTAGCGGGGGCCTATCCTACGAGCAGTACTTC

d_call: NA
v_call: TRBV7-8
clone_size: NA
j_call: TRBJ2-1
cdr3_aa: CASSARGEQFF
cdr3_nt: TGTGCCAGCAGTGCTAGGGGTGAGCAGTTCTTC

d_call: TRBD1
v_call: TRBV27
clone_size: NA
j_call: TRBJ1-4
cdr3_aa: CASSSLTGDGEKLFF
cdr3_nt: TGTGCCAGCAGTTCCCTGACAGGGGATGGTGAAAAACTGTTTTTT

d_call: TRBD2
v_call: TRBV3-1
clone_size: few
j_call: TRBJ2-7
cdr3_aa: CASNQDPSGSFYEQYF
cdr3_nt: TGTGCCAGCAACCAGGATCCGAGCGGGAGCTTCTACGAGCAGTACTTC

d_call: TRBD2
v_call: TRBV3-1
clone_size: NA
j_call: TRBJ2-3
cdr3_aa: CASSQASGGANTQYF
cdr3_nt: TGTGCCAGCAGCCAAGCTAGCGGGGGGGCGAATACGCAGTATTTT

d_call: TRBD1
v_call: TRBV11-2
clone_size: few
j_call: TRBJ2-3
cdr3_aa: CASSLGTGVEADTQYF
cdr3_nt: TGTGCCAGCAGCTTAGGTACAGGGGTAGAGGCAGATACGCAGTATTTT

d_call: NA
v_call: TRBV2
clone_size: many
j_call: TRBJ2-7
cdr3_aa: CASSGFEQYF
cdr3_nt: TGTGCCAGCAGTGGGTTCGAGCAGTACTTC

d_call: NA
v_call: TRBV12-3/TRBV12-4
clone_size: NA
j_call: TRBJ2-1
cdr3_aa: CATRAVANEQFF
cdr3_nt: TGTGCCACGAGGGCTGTAGCCAATGAGCAGTTCTTC

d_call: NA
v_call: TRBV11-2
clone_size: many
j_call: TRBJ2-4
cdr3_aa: CASSREGSGENIQYF
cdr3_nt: TGTGCCAGCAGTCGAGAGGGGTCTGGGGAAAACATTCAGTACTTC

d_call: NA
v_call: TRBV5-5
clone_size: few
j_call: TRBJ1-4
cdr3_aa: CASSLEQGVREKLFF
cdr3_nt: TGTGCCAGCAGCTTGGAGCAGGGAGTACGGGAAAAACTGTTTTTT

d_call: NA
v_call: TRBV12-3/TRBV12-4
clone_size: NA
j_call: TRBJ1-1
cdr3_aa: CASTSGARDTEAFF
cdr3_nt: TGTGCCAGCACCTCAGGGGCCCGAGACACTGAAGCTTTCTTT

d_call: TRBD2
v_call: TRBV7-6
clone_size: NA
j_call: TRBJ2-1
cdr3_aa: CASSLADSGSEQFF
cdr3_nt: TGTGCCAGCAGTTTAGCCGATAGCGGGAGCGAGCAGTTCTTC

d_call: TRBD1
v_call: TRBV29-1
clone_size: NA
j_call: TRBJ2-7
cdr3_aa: CSVTLETGFYEQYF
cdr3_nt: TGCAGCGTTACCCTTGAGACAGGGTTCTACGAGCAGTACTTC

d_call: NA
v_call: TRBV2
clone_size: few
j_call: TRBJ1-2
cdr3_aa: CASSGLTNYGYTF
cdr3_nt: TGTGCCAGCAGTGGACTAACTAACTATGGCTACACCTTC

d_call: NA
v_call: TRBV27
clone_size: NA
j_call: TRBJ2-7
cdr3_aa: CASSLWNPYEQYF
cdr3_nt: TGTGCCAGCAGTTTATGGAACCCCTACGAGCAGTACTTC

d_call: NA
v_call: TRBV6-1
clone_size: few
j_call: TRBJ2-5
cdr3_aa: CASSQNSETGQETQYF
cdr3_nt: TGTGCCAGCAGTCAAAATAGCGAGACCGGGCAAGAGACCCAGTACTTC

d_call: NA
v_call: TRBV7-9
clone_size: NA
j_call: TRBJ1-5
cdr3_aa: CASSPSGNQPQHF
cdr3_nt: TGTGCCAGCAGCCCCTCGGGCAATCAGCCCCAGCATTTT

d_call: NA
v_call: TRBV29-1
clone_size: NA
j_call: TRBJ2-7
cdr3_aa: CSVDGWTAYEQYF
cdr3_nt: TGCAGCGTTGACGGATGGACAGCCTACGAGCAGTACTTC

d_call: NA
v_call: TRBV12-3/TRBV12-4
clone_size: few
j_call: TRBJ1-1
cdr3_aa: CASSFEGTGAFF
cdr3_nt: TGTGCCAGCAGTTTTGAGGGCACTGGAGCTTTCTTT

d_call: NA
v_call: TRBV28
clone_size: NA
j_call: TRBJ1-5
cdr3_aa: CASSRINSNQPQHF
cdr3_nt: TGTGCCAGCAGTAGGATAAACAGCAATCAGCCCCAGCATTTT

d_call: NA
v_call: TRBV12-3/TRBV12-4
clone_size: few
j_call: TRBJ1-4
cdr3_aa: CASTRTGTRGNEKLFF
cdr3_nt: TGTGCCAGCACAAGAACCGGGACCAGGGGCAATGAAAAACTGTTTTTT

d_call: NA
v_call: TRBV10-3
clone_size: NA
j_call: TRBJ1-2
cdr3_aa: CAISESDGYTF
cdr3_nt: TGTGCCATCAGTGAGTCGGACGGCTACACCTTC

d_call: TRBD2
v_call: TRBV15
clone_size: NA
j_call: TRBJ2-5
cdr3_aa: CATSNAREELETQYF
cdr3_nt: TGTGCCACCAGCAATGCACGGGAGGAGTTGGAGACCCAGTACTTC

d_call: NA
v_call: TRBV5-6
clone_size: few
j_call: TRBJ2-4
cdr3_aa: CASSFGADIQYF
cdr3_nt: TGTGCCAGCAGCTTCGGGGCGGACATTCAGTACTTC

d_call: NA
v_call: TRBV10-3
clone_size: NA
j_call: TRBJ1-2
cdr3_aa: CAISETKGYTF
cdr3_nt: TGTGCCATCAGTGAAACGAAGGGCTACACCTTC

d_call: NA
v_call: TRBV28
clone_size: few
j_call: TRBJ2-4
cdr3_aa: CASSLLQRLAKNIQYF
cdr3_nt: TGTGCCAGCAGTTTACTGCAGAGACTAGCCAAAAACATTCAGTACTTC

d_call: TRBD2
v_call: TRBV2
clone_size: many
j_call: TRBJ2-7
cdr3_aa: CASSDSGLAGVLREQYF
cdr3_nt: TGTGCCAGCAGTGACTCCGGACTAGCGGGGGTGCTCCGGGAGCAGTACTTC

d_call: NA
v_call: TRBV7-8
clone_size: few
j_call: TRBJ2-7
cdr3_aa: CASSLVAPSYEQYF
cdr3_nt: TGTGCCAGCAGCTTAGTGGCCCCTTCCTACGAGCAGTACTTC

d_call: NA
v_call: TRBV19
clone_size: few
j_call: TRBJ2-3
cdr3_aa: CASSTSQSTDTQYF
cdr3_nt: TGTGCCAGTAGTACTTCCCAAAGCACAGATACGCAGTATTTT

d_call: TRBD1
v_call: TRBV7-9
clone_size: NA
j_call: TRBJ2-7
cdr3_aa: CASSLSTGVEQYF
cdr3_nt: TGTGCCAGCAGCTTAAGCACAGGGGTAGAGCAGTACTTC

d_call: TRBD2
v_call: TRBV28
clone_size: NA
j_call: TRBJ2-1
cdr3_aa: CASSSPGLALNNEQFF
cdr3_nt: TGTGCCAGCAGTTCCCCCGGACTAGCACTGAACAATGAGCAGTTCTTC

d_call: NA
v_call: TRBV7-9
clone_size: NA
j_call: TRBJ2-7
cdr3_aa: CASSLPQISDEQYF
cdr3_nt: TGTGCCAGCAGCTTGCCACAGATATCGGACGAGCAGTACTTC

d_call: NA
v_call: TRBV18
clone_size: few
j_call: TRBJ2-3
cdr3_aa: CASSPEPTDTQYF
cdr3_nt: TGTGCCAGCTCACCAGAACCCACAGATACGCAGTATTTT

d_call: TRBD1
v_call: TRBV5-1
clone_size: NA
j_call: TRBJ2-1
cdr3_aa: CASSPRDSSIGEQFF
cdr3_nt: TGCGCCAGCAGCCCCAGGGACAGTTCTATCGGCGAGCAGTTCTTC

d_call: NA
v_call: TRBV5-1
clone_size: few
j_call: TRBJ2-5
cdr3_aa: CASEEPNRGGTQYF
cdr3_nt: TGCGCCAGCGAGGAACCGAATAGGGGTGGGACCCAGTACTTC

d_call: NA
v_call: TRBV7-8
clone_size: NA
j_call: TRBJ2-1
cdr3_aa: CASSFLADVYNEQFF
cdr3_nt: TGTGCCAGCAGCTTCTTAGCAGACGTATACAATGAGCAGTTCTTC

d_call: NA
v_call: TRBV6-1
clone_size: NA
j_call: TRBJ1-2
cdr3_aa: CASSEAPHGYTF
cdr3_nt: TGTGCCAGCAGTGAAGCGCCACATGGCTACACCTTC

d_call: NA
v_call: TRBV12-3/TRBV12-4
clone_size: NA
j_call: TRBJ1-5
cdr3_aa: CASTTGGGQPQHF
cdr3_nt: TGTGCCAGCACCACGGGGGGAGGGCAGCCCCAGCATTTT

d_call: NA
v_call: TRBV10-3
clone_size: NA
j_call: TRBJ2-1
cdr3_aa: CAISESRALGANNEQFF
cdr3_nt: TGTGCCATCAGTGAGTCGAGGGCACTAGGAGCTAACAATGAGCAGTTCTTC

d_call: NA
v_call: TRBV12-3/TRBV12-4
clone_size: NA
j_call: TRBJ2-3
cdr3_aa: CASSPPTASTDTRYF
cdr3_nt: TGCGCCAGCAGTCCCCCGACAGCTAGCACAGATACGCGGTATTTT